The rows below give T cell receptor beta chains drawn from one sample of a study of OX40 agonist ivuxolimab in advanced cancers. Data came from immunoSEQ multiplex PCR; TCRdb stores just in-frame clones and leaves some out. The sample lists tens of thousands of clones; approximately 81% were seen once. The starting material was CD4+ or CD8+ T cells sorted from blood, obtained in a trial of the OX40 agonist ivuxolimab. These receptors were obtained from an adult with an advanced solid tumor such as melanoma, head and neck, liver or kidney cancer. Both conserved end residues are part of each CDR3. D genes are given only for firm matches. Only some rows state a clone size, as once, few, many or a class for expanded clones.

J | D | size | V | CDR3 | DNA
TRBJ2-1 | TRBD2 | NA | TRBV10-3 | CAISDITGGSYNEQFF | TGTGCCATCAGTGATATTACGGGAGGCAGTTACAATGAGCAGTTCTTC
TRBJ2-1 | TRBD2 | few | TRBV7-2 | CASSLAGGTLDEQFF | TGTGCCAGCAGCTTAGCGGGGGGGACCTTGGATGAGCAGTTCTTC
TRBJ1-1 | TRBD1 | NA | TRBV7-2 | CASSLGQGLNTEAFF | TGTGCCAGCAGCTTAGGACAGGGGTTGAACACTGAAGCTTTCTTT
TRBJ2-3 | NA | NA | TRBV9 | CASSVISDPDTQYF | TGTGCCAGCAGCGTTATCTCGGACCCAGATACGCAGTATTTT
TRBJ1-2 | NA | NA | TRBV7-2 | CASSLAPSDGYTF | TGTGCCAGCAGCTTAGCCCCCTCGGACGGCTACACCTTC
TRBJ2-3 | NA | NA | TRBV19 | CASSRGSRRTDTQYF | TGTGCCAGTAGTCGGGGTTCGAGGAGGACAGATACGCAGTATTTT
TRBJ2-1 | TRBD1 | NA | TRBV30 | CALRGTGEGEQFF | TGTGCCCTGAGAGGGACAGGGGAAGGCGAGCAGTTCTTC
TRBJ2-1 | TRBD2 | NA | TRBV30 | CAWSKTSGTRSYNEQFF | TGTGCCTGGAGTAAGACTAGCGGGACCAGGTCCTACAATGAGCAGTTCTTC
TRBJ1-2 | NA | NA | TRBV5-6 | CASSSSAQYGYTF | TGTGCCAGCAGTTCCTCGGCACAATATGGCTACACCTTC
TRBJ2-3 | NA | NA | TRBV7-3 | CASSALVSTDTQYF | TGTGCCAGCAGCGCCCTGGTGAGCACAGATACGCAGTATTTT
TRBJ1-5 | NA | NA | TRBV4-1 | CASSQDPDGNQPQHF | TGCGCCAGCAGCCAAGATCCCGACGGGAATCAGCCCCAGCATTTT
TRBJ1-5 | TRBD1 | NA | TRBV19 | CASRSGTGDNYSNQPQHF | TGTGCCAGTAGGTCCGGGACAGGCGATAATTATAGCAATCAGCCCCAGCATTTT
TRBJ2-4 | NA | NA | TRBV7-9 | CASSQMTPIPDIQYF | TGTGCCAGCAGCCAAATGACCCCAATCCCCGACATTCAGTACTTC
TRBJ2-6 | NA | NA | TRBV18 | CASSPLGPFSGANVLTF | TGTGCCAGCTCACCACTAGGGCCTTTCTCTGGGGCCAACGTCCTGACTTTC
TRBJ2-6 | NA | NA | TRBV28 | CASSLSGEPGANVLTF | TGTGCCAGCAGTTTATCCGGGGAACCCGGGGCCAACGTCCTGACTTTC
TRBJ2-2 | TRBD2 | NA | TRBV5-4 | CASSLLAGAGELFF | TGTGCCAGCAGCTTGCTAGCGGGTGCCGGGGAGCTGTTTTTT
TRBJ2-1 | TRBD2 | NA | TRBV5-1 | CASCDGTSENEQFF | TGCGCCAGCTGCGATGGGACTAGCGAAAATGAGCAGTTCTTC
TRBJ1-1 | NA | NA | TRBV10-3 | CASGLGRTEAFF | TGTGCCAGCGGCCTGGGTCGCACTGAAGCTTTCTTT
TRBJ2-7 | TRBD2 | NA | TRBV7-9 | CASSLVTGRGASFYEQYF | TGTGCCAGCAGCTTAGTAACGGGGCGGGGGGCCTCATTCTACGAGCAGTACTTC
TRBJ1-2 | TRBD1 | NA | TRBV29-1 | CSVESSWDRHGYTF | TGCAGCGTTGAAAGTAGTTGGGACAGGCATGGCTACACCTTC
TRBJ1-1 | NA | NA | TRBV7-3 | CASSLAGNYEAFF | TGTGCCAGCAGCTTAGCGGGGAACTATGAAGCTTTCTTT
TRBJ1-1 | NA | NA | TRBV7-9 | CASSRGRLNTEAFF | TGTGCCAGCAGCCGGGGGCGCCTGAACACTGAAGCTTTCTTT
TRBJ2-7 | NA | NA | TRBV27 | CASTGLDEQYF | TGTGCCAGCACAGGCCTAGACGAGCAGTACTTC
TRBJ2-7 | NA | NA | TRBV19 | CASSIGSGNYEQYF | TGTGCCAGTAGTATAGGAAGTGGGAACTACGAGCAGTACTTC
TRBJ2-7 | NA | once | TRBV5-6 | CASSSNWHAIPYEQYF | TGTGCCAGCAGCTCGAACTGGCACGCCATCCCCTACGAGCAGTACTTC
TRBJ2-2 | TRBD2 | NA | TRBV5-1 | CASSLQLAGGSNTGELFF | TGCGCCAGCAGCTTGCAACTAGCGGGAGGGTCCAACACCGGGGAGCTGTTTTTT
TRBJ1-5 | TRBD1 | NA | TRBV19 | CASRSGTGAEQPQHF | TGTGCCAGTCGCTCCGGGACAGGGGCAGAACAGCCCCAGCATTTT
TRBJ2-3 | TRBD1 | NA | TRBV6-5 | CASSYGTGDTDTQYF | TGTGCCAGCAGCTATGGGACAGGGGACACAGATACGCAGTATTTT
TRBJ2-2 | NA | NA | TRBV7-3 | CASSSGWAGELFF | TGTGCCAGCAGCTCTGGGTGGGCCGGGGAGCTGTTTTTT
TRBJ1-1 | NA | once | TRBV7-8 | CASSLGQRTEAFF | TGTGCCAGCAGCTTAGGGCAGCGCACTGAAGCTTTCTTT
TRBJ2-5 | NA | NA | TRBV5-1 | CASSSKRGGQETQYF | TGCGCCAGCAGCTCGAAAAGGGGGGGGCAAGAGACCCAGTACTTC
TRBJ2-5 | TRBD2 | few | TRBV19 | CASSNRGVRGETQYF | TGTGCCAGTAGTAATCGGGGGGTGCGGGGCGAGACCCAGTACTTC
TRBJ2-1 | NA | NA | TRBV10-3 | CAISPNREGNEQFF | TGTGCCATCAGCCCTAACAGGGAGGGTAATGAGCAGTTCTTC
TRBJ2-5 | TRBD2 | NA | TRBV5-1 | CASSTLAGTGETQYF | TGCGCCAGCAGCACCCTAGCGGGGACGGGGGAGACCCAGTACTTC
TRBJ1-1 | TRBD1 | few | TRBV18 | CASSSEQDRATEAFF | TGTGCCAGCTCATCTGAACAGGACAGGGCTACTGAAGCTTTCTTT
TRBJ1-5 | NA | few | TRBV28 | CASTLDGSNQPQHF | TGTGCCAGCACCCTGGACGGGAGCAATCAGCCCCAGCATTTT
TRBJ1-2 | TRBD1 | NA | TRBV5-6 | CASSPTGQKHGYTF | TGTGCCAGCAGCCCGACGGGACAGAAGCATGGCTACACCTTC
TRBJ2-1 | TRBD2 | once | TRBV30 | CAWSVLAGAHNEQFF | TGTGCCTGGAGTGTACTAGCGGGAGCGCACAATGAGCAGTTCTTC
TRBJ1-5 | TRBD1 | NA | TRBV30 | CAWSPGGNSNQPQHF | TGTGCCTGGAGTCCAGGGGGTAATAGCAATCAGCCCCAGCATTTT